The 14 T cell receptor beta chains below were found in one sample sequenced in a study of immune evolution from preneoplasia to lung adenocarcinoma. Produced via immunoSEQ multiplex PCR; TCRdb's table is partial and in-frame only. Counted here are 11,000 to 15,000 clones, roughly 80% occurring once; the ten biggest clones make up 4.2%. Source material: FFPE minimally invasive lung adenocarcinoma tissue. The receptors here all came from a person aged 70 to 80 with lung adenocarcinoma.

The gene calls are TRBV10-3 and TRBJ1-3; 11 nucleotides match TRBD1. V lost 4 bases, J lost 4 bases, and 3 bases stayed unmatched. This CDR3 comprises 15 residues. Germline V CDR1 and CDR2: ENHRY, SYGVKD. This CDR3 reads CAISADRGPGNTIYF. The CDR3 bases are TGTGCCATCAGTGCGGACAGGGGGCCAGGAAACACCATATATTTT.

The J gene is TRBJ2-1, the V gene TRBV7-3; D may be TRBD2 (6 bases). The CDR3 contains 14 residues. Germline V gene sequence: CDR1 SGHTA, CDR2 FQGTGA. V lost 5 bases and J lost 8, with 16 bases in between. The CDR3: CASSNYGGVDEQFF. In DNA, the CDR3 is TGTGCCAGCAGCAACTACGGCGGGGTGGATGAGCAGTTCTTC. The whole variable domain, filled in from reference TRBV7-3 and TRBJ2-1, reads GAGVSQTPSNKVTEKGKYVELRCDPISGHTALYWYRQSLGQGPEFLIYFQGTGAADDSGLPNDRFFAVRPEGSVSTLKIQRTERGDSAVYLCASSNYGGVDEQFFGPGTRLTVL.

This clone was seen more than once but under ten times. The chain couples TRBV25-1 to TRBJ2-7, with TRBD1 matching over 7 bases. Looked up from germline, CDR1 is MGHDK and CDR2 is SYGVNS. This CDR3 comprises 15 residues. The V gene end was trimmed by 3 bases and the J gene end by 2 bases; junction bases not matched to a gene: 7. This CDR3 reads CASSDDTQGTYEQYF. Here the CDR3 DNA reads TGTGCCAGCAGTGACGATACACAGGGGACCTACGAGCAGTACTTC.

The chain couples TRBV27 to TRBJ1-2; no clear D. V was trimmed by 5 bases and J by 3 bases, leaving 16 bases between them. Germline lookup yields CDR1 MNHEY and CDR2 SMNVEV (reference sequence). CDR3 length: 15 amino acids. CDR3 loop: CASSLLSGADYGYTF. In DNA, the CDR3 is TGTGCCAGCAGTCTCCTGTCGGGAGCCGACTATGGCTACACCTTC.

This clone showed up just once. One junction end does not reproduce the germline sequence, and a read error may be involved. The rearrangement uses TRBV2 and TRBJ2-1, with TRBD1 matching 7 bases. CDR3 length equals 16 residues. In germline, CDR1 is SNHLY, CDR2 FYNNEI. This chain's CDR3 is CASREETGPTYNEQFF. The CDR3 nucleotides are TGTGCCAGCAGGGAAGAGACAGGGCCGACATACAATGAGCAGTTCTTC.

In its sample, this clone was seen a few times. The chain links TRBV25-1 to TRBJ2-1; possibly TRBD2 for D (6 bases). Trimming took off 8 bases at V and 5 bases at J, with 13 bases between the two ends. The CDR3 covers 13 residues. Germline CDR1 MGHDK, CDR2 SYGVNS. As DNA, the CDR3 is TGTGCCAGCTGTTTGGCGGGGAACAATGAGCAGTTCTTC. It yields the protein CASCLAGNNEQFF. Together with reference TRBV25-1 and TRBJ2-1, the CDR3 gives the full variable domain: EADIYQTPRYLVIGTGKKITLECSQTMGHDKMYWYQQDPGMELHLIHYSYGVNSTEKGDLSSESTVSRIRTEHFPLTLESARPSHTSQYLCASCLAGNNEQFFGPGTRLTVL.

V usage is TRBV28 and J usage is TRBJ2-7; no clear D. This CDR3 contains 14 residues. The V end lost 5 bases, the J end lost 5 bases, and 16 bases lay between the germline ends. CDR1 is MDHEN, CDR2 SYDVKM, per germline. CDR3 residues: CASSLNPYTDEQYF. For the CDR3, the DNA is TGTGCCAGCAGTCTTAACCCCTATACGGACGAGCAGTACTTC.

J is TRBJ1-1 and V is TRBV6-1; a possible D gene is TRBD1 (6 bases). Germline CDR1 reads MNHNS; CDR2 reads SASEGT. The CDR3 sequence is 14 residues long. Deletions cut 6 bases from V and 2 bases from J, with 13 bases between. The CDR3 sequence: CASSLKQGNTEAFF. The DNA of the CDR3 is TGTGCCAGCAGCCTTAAACAGGGAAACACTGAAGCTTTCTTT.

V gene TRBV9 combines with J gene TRBJ2-7; D might be TRBD2 (5 bases). Germline values: CDR1 SGDLS, CDR2 YYNGEE. The V and J ends lost 1 base and 7 bases respectively, with 6 bases between them. This CDR3 is 11 amino acids long. The CDR3 here is CASSVTGEQYF. For the CDR3, the DNA is TGTGCCAGCAGCGTAACGGGGGAGCAGTACTTC.

This clone was counted between two and nine times. This chain links TRBV9 with TRBJ2-7; the match to TRBD2 covers 8 bases. Trimming took 1 base from V and 5 from J; bases not matched to a gene: 8. Germline values: CDR1 SGDLS, CDR2 YYNGEE. The CDR3 has 15 residues. The CDR3 protein is CASSVSPGGPHEQYF. The CDR3 nucleotides are TGTGCCAGCAGCGTAAGCCCGGGGGGGCCTCACGAGCAGTACTTC.

The chain joins TRBV27 to TRBJ1-1; no definite D call. V gave up 4 bases and J gave up 0 bases, with 12 bases separating them. The germline V gene has CDR1 MNHEY and CDR2 SMNVEV (reference sequence). This CDR3 has 15 residues. The DNA for the CDR3 is TGTGCCAGCAGTTGGAGCAGGAACATGAACACTGAAGCTTTCTTT. Translating it yields CASSWSRNMNTEAFF.

The chain recombines TRBV29-1 with TRBJ2-3; TRBD2 matches 12 bases. Trimming removed 8 bases from V and 2 bases from J; junction bases left unmatched: 5. Germline lookup yields CDR1 SQVTM and CDR2 ANQGSEA. CDR3 length: 14 amino acids. The CDR3 DNA follows: TGCAGCTTTTGGACTAGCGGGGCCACAGATACGCAGTATTTT. Encoded protein: CSFWTSGATDTQYF.

CDR3 loop: CASGDTGYDEQFF. In DNA form, the CDR3 reads TGTGCCAGCGGAGATACGGGTTACGATGAGCAGTTCTTC. The genes are TRBV7-9 and TRBJ2-1; D uncertain. The CDR3 contains 13 residues. Trimming stripped 8 bases from V and 8 bases from J, with 16 bases between. Per germline, CDR1 SEHNR and CDR2 FQNEAQ (reference sequence).

This sequence joins TRBV29-1 and TRBJ2-3, with 8 bases lining up with TRBD2. CDR3 length: 14 amino acids. Germline V gene data show CDR1 as SQVTM and CDR2 as ANQGSEA. Germline trimming cut 7 bases from V and 2 bases from J; bases unmatched to any gene: 8. The CDR3 region has the DNA TGCAGCGCGGGGGCGGGAGGACCCACAGATACGCAGTATTTT. Translation gives CSAGAGGPTDTQYF.